These T cell receptor beta chains were read from a single sample in a study of blood T cell repertoires in COVID-19. Assay: immunoSEQ multiplex PCR; the TCRdb copy retains only in-frame clones and omits some. The sample has around 400,000 clones, roughly 90% seen once. The sequencing sample was made of peripheral blood. The origin of the receptors is a middle-aged man with acute or convalescent COVID-19. The CDR3 runs from the conserved cysteine through the conserved F or W. The D gene is left open where the match is weak. A row's size may be missing; if present it is once, few, many or a size class.

v_gene: TRBV7-2
d_gene: TRBD2
j_gene: TRBJ2-5
abundance: NA
CDR3aa: CASSLANAGGHQAVAQYF
CDR3nt: TGTGCCAGCAGCTTAGCTAATGCGGGAGGGCACCAGGCGGTGGCCCAGTACTTC

v_gene: TRBV6-1
d_gene: NA
j_gene: TRBJ1-1
abundance: NA
CDR3aa: CASSELGANTEAFF
CDR3nt: TGTGCCAGCAGTGAACTGGGGGCGAACACTGAAGCTTTCTTT

v_gene: TRBV9
d_gene: TRBD2
j_gene: TRBJ2-2
abundance: NA
CDR3aa: CASSVAGGPVAGELFF
CDR3nt: TGTGCCAGCAGCGTAGCGGGAGGGCCGGTGGCCGGGGAGCTGTTTTTT

v_gene: TRBV27
d_gene: TRBD1
j_gene: TRBJ1-2
abundance: once
CDR3aa: CASSSFDRAGYTF
CDR3nt: TGTGCCAGCAGTTCCTTTGACAGGGCTGGCTACACCTTC

v_gene: TRBV2
d_gene: TRBD2
j_gene: TRBJ2-5
abundance: NA
CDR3aa: CASGGDPQETQYF
CDR3nt: TGTGCCAGCGGGGGGGACCCCCAAGAGACCCAGTACTTC

v_gene: TRBV7-8
d_gene: TRBD1
j_gene: TRBJ2-3
abundance: NA
CDR3aa: CASSYLRGRADTQYF
CDR3nt: TGTGCCAGCAGCTACCTCAGGGGGCGCGCAGATACGCAGTATTTT

v_gene: TRBV7-9
d_gene: NA
j_gene: TRBJ1-2
abundance: NA
CDR3aa: CASSSRQTPNYGYTF
CDR3nt: TGTGCCAGCAGCTCCAGACAGACCCCTAACTATGGCTACACCTTC

v_gene: TRBV28
d_gene: NA
j_gene: TRBJ1-1
abundance: NA
CDR3aa: CASSPTGVEAEAFF
CDR3nt: TGTGCCAGCAGTCCAACGGGGGTAGAGGCTGAAGCTTTCTTT

v_gene: TRBV6-5
d_gene: NA
j_gene: TRBJ1-1
abundance: NA
CDR3aa: CASTQGREAFF
CDR3nt: TGTGCCAGCACTCAGGGGCGTGAAGCTTTCTTT

v_gene: TRBV10-3
d_gene: TRBD1
j_gene: TRBJ1-5
abundance: NA
CDR3aa: CAISRGTGGGNQPQHF
CDR3nt: TGTGCCATCAGTAGGGGCACAGGGGGCGGCAATCAGCCCCAGCATTTT

v_gene: TRBV29-1
d_gene: NA
j_gene: TRBJ2-2
abundance: NA
CDR3aa: CSVAGHGDTGELFF
CDR3nt: TGCAGCGTTGCGGGACACGGCGACACCGGGGAGCTGTTTTTT

v_gene: TRBV10-3
d_gene: NA
j_gene: TRBJ1-1
abundance: once
CDR3aa: CAISDNRAENTEAFF
CDR3nt: TGTGCCATCAGTGACAACAGGGCTGAGAACACTGAAGCTTTCTTT

v_gene: TRBV7-2
d_gene: TRBD1
j_gene: TRBJ1-6
abundance: NA
CDR3aa: CASSQLDPGTGFMSPLHF
CDR3nt: TGTGCCAGCAGTCAACTAGATCCGGGGACAGGATTCATGTCACCCCTCCACTTT

v_gene: TRBV27
d_gene: NA
j_gene: TRBJ1-2
abundance: NA
CDR3aa: CASSFDLNYGYTF
CDR3nt: TGTGCCAGCAGTTTTGATCTAAACTATGGCTACACCTTC

v_gene: TRBV4-3
d_gene: NA
j_gene: TRBJ2-3
abundance: NA
CDR3aa: CASSPGGTDTQYF
CDR3nt: TGCGCCAGCAGCCCGGGGGGCACAGATACGCAGTATTTT

v_gene: TRBV20-1
d_gene: TRBD2
j_gene: TRBJ2-7
abundance: many
CDR3aa: CSASPSGYHYEQYF
CDR3nt: TGCAGTGCTAGTCCTAGCGGGTACCACTACGAGCAGTACTTC

v_gene: TRBV6-1
d_gene: NA
j_gene: TRBJ1-6
abundance: NA
CDR3aa: CASSVQSGGPYSPLHF
CDR3nt: TGTGCCAGCAGTGTCCAAAGCGGCGGACCGTATTCACCCCTCCACTTT

v_gene: TRBV19
d_gene: TRBD1
j_gene: TRBJ1-4
abundance: NA
CDR3aa: CASSMFGTAQEEKLFF
CDR3nt: TGTGCCAGTAGTATGTTCGGGACAGCCCAAGAGGAAAAACTGTTTTTT

v_gene: TRBV7-9
d_gene: TRBD2
j_gene: TRBJ2-3
abundance: NA
CDR3aa: CASSRRTSGYADTQYF
CDR3nt: TGTGCCAGCAGCCGGCGGACTAGCGGATATGCAGATACGCAGTATTTT

v_gene: TRBV19
d_gene: TRBD1
j_gene: TRBJ1-5
abundance: NA
CDR3aa: CASPGQGGQPQHF
CDR3nt: TGTGCCAGTCCCGGACAGGGCGGGCAGCCCCAGCATTTT

v_gene: TRBV13
d_gene: NA
j_gene: TRBJ1-1
abundance: once
CDR3aa: CASSLAGQAFF
CDR3nt: TGTGCCAGCAGCCTCGCGGGGCAGGCTTTCTTT

v_gene: TRBV7-2
d_gene: TRBD2
j_gene: TRBJ2-7
abundance: NA
CDR3aa: CASSNLPAGGGYEQYF
CDR3nt: TGTGCCAGCAGCAATCTCCCCGCCGGCGGGGGCTACGAGCAGTACTTC

v_gene: TRBV6-6
d_gene: TRBD2
j_gene: TRBJ2-1
abundance: once
CDR3aa: CASSYSTGGFSEQFF
CDR3nt: TGTGCCAGCAGTTACTCGACGGGAGGATTCAGTGAGCAGTTCTTC

v_gene: TRBV5-1
d_gene: NA
j_gene: TRBJ2-5
abundance: NA
CDR3aa: CASSQLSAEETQYF
CDR3nt: TGCGCCAGCAGCCAACTATCGGCGGAAGAGACCCAGTACTTC

v_gene: TRBV2
d_gene: TRBD1
j_gene: TRBJ2-4
abundance: NA
CDR3aa: CASRGQGEAHLAKNIQYF
CDR3nt: TGTGCCAGCAGAGGACAGGGTGAAGCACATTTAGCCAAAAACATTCAGTACTTC

v_gene: TRBV7-8
d_gene: TRBD2
j_gene: TRBJ2-1
abundance: NA
CDR3aa: CASSLVGLAGDNEQFF
CDR3nt: TGTGCCAGCAGCTTAGTGGGACTAGCGGGAGACAATGAGCAGTTCTTC

v_gene: TRBV14
d_gene: NA
j_gene: TRBJ1-6
abundance: NA
CDR3aa: CASSSELGSPLHF
CDR3nt: TGTGCCAGCAGTTCCGAGCTTGGTTCACCCCTCCACTTT

v_gene: TRBV4-1
d_gene: TRBD2
j_gene: TRBJ2-7
abundance: once
CDR3aa: CASSQGGGRGYEQYF
CDR3nt: TGCGCCAGCAGCCAAGGCGGGGGGCGGGGATACGAGCAGTACTTC

v_gene: TRBV6-5
d_gene: NA
j_gene: TRBJ1-2
abundance: NA
CDR3aa: CASSYSPGWYGYTF
CDR3nt: TGTGCCAGCAGTTACTCTCCGGGGTGGTATGGCTACACCTTC

v_gene: TRBV19
d_gene: NA
j_gene: TRBJ2-1
abundance: NA
CDR3aa: CASSELAEVLLDEQFF
CDR3nt: TGTGCCAGTAGTGAGTTAGCGGAAGTCTTGTTGGATGAGCAGTTCTTC

v_gene: TRBV28
d_gene: NA
j_gene: TRBJ1-1
abundance: NA
CDR3aa: CASTSQAWTEAFF
CDR3nt: TGTGCCAGCACCTCCCAGGCTTGGACTGAAGCTTTCTTT

v_gene: TRBV4-1
d_gene: TRBD2
j_gene: TRBJ2-7
abundance: NA
CDR3aa: CASSLLAGGYEQYF
CDR3nt: TGCGCCAGCAGTTTACTAGCGGGAGGCTACGAGCAGTACTTC

v_gene: TRBV30
d_gene: TRBD1
j_gene: TRBJ2-5
abundance: NA
CDR3aa: CAWSVATPGGGETQYF
CDR3nt: TGTGCCTGGAGTGTAGCTACCCCAGGGGGCGGGGAGACCCAGTACTTC

v_gene: TRBV5-6
d_gene: NA
j_gene: TRBJ1-1
abundance: NA
CDR3aa: CASSLAGQYTEAFF
CDR3nt: TGTGCCAGCAGCTTGGCAGGGCAGTACACTGAAGCTTTCTTT

v_gene: TRBV19
d_gene: TRBD1
j_gene: TRBJ2-1
abundance: once
CDR3aa: CASSITGDEQFF
CDR3nt: TGTGCCAGTAGTATAACAGGGGATGAGCAGTTCTTC

v_gene: TRBV13
d_gene: NA
j_gene: TRBJ2-1
abundance: NA
CDR3aa: CASSPGTDYNEQFF
CDR3nt: TGTGCCAGCAGCCCCGGGACTGACTACAATGAGCAGTTCTTC

v_gene: TRBV5-1
d_gene: NA
j_gene: TRBJ1-2
abundance: NA
CDR3aa: CASSTGQLYYGYTF
CDR3nt: TGCGCCAGCAGCACAGGACAGTTATACTATGGCTACACCTTC

v_gene: TRBV10-3
d_gene: TRBD1
j_gene: TRBJ1-6
abundance: NA
CDR3aa: CAISDVSRGDNSPLHF
CDR3nt: TGTGCCATCAGTGATGTAAGCAGGGGGGATAATTCACCCCTCCACTTT

v_gene: TRBV2
d_gene: NA
j_gene: TRBJ1-5
abundance: NA
CDR3aa: CASTAGGFKPQHF
CDR3nt: TGTGCCAGCACCGCGGGGGGGTTCAAGCCCCAGCATTTT

v_gene: TRBV4-2
d_gene: NA
j_gene: TRBJ1-2
abundance: once
CDR3aa: CASSFDQGLTYGYTF
CDR3nt: TGTGCCAGCAGCTTCGACCAGGGGCTCACCTATGGCTACACCTTC

v_gene: TRBV14
d_gene: TRBD1
j_gene: TRBJ2-6
abundance: NA
CDR3aa: CASSLGGWTGANVLTF
CDR3nt: TGTGCCAGCAGCCTAGGGGGCTGGACTGGGGCCAACGTCCTGACTTTC

v_gene: TRBV28
d_gene: NA
j_gene: TRBJ1-2
abundance: NA
CDR3aa: CASSLDGRVYGYTF
CDR3nt: TGTGCCAGCAGTTTAGATGGCAGGGTCTATGGCTACACCTTC

v_gene: TRBV27
d_gene: NA
j_gene: TRBJ2-1
abundance: NA
CDR3aa: CASSLSAGRSYNEQFF
CDR3nt: TGTGCCAGCAGTTTATCGGCGGGAAGATCCTACAATGAGCAGTTCTTC

v_gene: TRBV28
d_gene: NA
j_gene: TRBJ1-2
abundance: NA
CDR3aa: CASRDSNYGYTF
CDR3nt: TGTGCCAGCCGGGATTCTAACTATGGCTACACCTTC

v_gene: TRBV3-1/TRBV3-2
d_gene: TRBD2
j_gene: TRBJ2-2
abundance: NA
CDR3aa: CASSQRLAGENTGELFF
CDR3nt: TGTGCCAGCAGCCAGAGGCTAGCGGGAGAAAACACCGGGGAGCTGTTTTTT

v_gene: TRBV27
d_gene: TRBD1
j_gene: TRBJ1-1
abundance: NA
CDR3aa: CASSLLQGAGTEAFF
CDR3nt: TGTGCCAGCAGTTTATTACAGGGGGCGGGCACTGAAGCTTTCTTT

v_gene: TRBV6-5
d_gene: NA
j_gene: TRBJ1-1
abundance: NA
CDR3aa: CASSYTASGTEAFF
CDR3nt: TGTGCCAGCAGTTACACGGCGTCGGGCACTGAAGCTTTCTTT

v_gene: TRBV18
d_gene: NA
j_gene: TRBJ2-3
abundance: NA
CDR3aa: CASSPPLRTDTQYF
CDR3nt: TGTGCCAGCTCACCACCTCTACGCACAGATACGCAGTATTTT

v_gene: TRBV19
d_gene: NA
j_gene: TRBJ1-5
abundance: few
CDR3aa: CASSAGQPQHF
CDR3nt: TGTGCCAGTTCTGCAGGTCAGCCCCAGCATTTT

v_gene: TRBV4-2
d_gene: NA
j_gene: TRBJ1-1
abundance: NA
CDR3aa: CASSQNRLRTEAFF
CDR3nt: TGTGCCAGCAGCCAGAACAGGTTGCGCACTGAAGCTTTCTTT

v_gene: TRBV2
d_gene: TRBD2
j_gene: TRBJ2-1
abundance: NA
CDR3aa: CASSWTSGRAGGPEQFF
CDR3nt: TGTGCCAGCAGCTGGACTAGCGGGAGGGCCGGGGGGCCGGAGCAGTTCTTC

v_gene: TRBV20-1
d_gene: TRBD1
j_gene: TRBJ2-7
abundance: NA
CDR3aa: CSASGDRGAYEQYF
CDR3nt: TGCAGTGCTAGTGGGGACAGGGGCGCGTACGAGCAGTACTTC

v_gene: TRBV19
d_gene: NA
j_gene: TRBJ2-7
abundance: NA
CDR3aa: CASSHNARGLGYEQYF
CDR3nt: TGTGCCAGTAGTCACAACGCTCGGGGGTTGGGTTACGAGCAGTACTTC

v_gene: TRBV28
d_gene: NA
j_gene: TRBJ1-2
abundance: NA
CDR3aa: CASSPRPLTGYGYTF
CDR3nt: TGTGCCAGCAGTCCAAGACCCCTGACGGGCTATGGCTACACCTTC

v_gene: TRBV2
d_gene: TRBD1
j_gene: TRBJ1-1
abundance: NA
CDR3aa: CASSGGRGRLGTEAFF
CDR3nt: TGTGCCAGCAGTGGGGGCAGGGGGCGCCTGGGAACTGAAGCTTTCTTT

v_gene: TRBV28
d_gene: TRBD1
j_gene: TRBJ1-3
abundance: NA
CDR3aa: CASSLDRLAGNTIYF
CDR3nt: TGTGCCAGCAGTTTGGACAGGCTGGCTGGAAACACCATATATTTT